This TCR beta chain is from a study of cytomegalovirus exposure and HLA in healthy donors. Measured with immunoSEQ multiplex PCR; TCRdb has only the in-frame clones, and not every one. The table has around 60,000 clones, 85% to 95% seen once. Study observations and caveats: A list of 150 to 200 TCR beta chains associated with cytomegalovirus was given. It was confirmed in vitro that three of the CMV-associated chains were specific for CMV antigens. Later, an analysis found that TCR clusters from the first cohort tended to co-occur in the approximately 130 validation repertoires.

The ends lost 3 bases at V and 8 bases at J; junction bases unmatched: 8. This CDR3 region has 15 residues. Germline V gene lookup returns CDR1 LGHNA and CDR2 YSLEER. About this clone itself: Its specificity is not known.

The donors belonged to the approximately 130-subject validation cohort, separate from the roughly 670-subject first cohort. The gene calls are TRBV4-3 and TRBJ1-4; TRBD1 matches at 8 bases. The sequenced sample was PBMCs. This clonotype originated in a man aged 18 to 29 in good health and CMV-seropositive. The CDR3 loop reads CASSQGRQGWEKLFF. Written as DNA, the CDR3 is TGCGCCAGCAGCCAGGGTAGACAGGGGTGGGAAAAACTGTTTTTT.